Listed below are T cell receptor beta chains from one sample, sequenced in a study of cytomegalovirus exposure and HLA in healthy donors. The method was immunoSEQ multiplex PCR; TCRdb's version includes in-frame clones alone and lacks a portion of them. The repertoire holds about 220,000 clones, with more than 65% as singletons. Sample: PBMCs. These receptors all stem from a man between 18 and 29 years old in good health and CMV-seronegative. The conserved cysteine and the conserved F or W are not part of the CDR3 here. The order of the fields is J gene, V gene, CDR3 protein.

TRBJ1-1 TRBV28 ASSSPSGGGTEAF
TRBJ2-7 TRBV28 ASSGIGTSGRALQY
TRBJ2-4 TRBV6-1 ASSEALAGAKNIQY
TRBJ2-3 TRBV5-1 ASSHGFGQIYTDTQY
TRBJ2-1 TRBV23-1 ASRILLGTGEAWAINEQF
TRBJ2-2 TRBV28 ASSPTSTGELF
TRBJ2-7 TRBV28 ASRFTGGAPYEQY
TRBJ2-7 TRBV2 ASSESRTGYVEQY
TRBJ2-7 TRBV7-9 ASSPPGTSRSSYEQY
TRBJ1-2 TRBV27 ASSFSRGAGGYT
TRBJ1-1 TRBV19 ASSLGTAMPSGAF
TRBJ1-5 TRBV15 ATSRTTDSRISNQPQH
TRBJ1-1 TRBV4-2 ASRQLIGNTEAF
TRBJ2-7 TRBV10-3 AIRDRGTSYEQY
TRBJ2-7 TRBV10-2 ASSGTSGSISYEQY
TRBJ2-5 TRBV5-4 ASNKQGRVLEETQY
TRBJ2-7 TRBV30 AWMQTGGNEQY
TRBJ2-3 TRBV19 ASSTDRGSGQY
TRBJ2-1 TRBV5-1 ASSLRHSAGGPGEQF
TRBJ2-7 TRBV7-2 ASSLGVAGDPYEQY
TRBJ2-2 TRBV11-2 ASSQAGLAGNTGELF
TRBJ2-1 TRBV10-2 ACGSITYNEQF